The 14 T cell receptor beta chains given below trace back to one sample, sequenced in a study of cytomegalovirus exposure and HLA in healthy donors. The table came from immunoSEQ multiplex PCR; TCRdb's copy has only in-frame clones and leaves some out. The sample consists of about 260,000 clones, 90% of them appearing once. Sequences were obtained from PBMCs. These receptors originate from a woman aged 30 to 39 in good health and CMV-seronegative.

The chain combines TRBV6-5 with TRBJ2-5; a possible D gene is TRBD2 (6 bases). Germline V lookup: CDR1 MNHEY, CDR2 SVGAGI. The CDR3 runs 16 residues. The V end was cut by 1 base, the J end by 1 base, with 13 bases between. The CDR3 region has the DNA TGTGCCAGCAGTTACTTAACTCATAGCGGCCAAGAGACCCAGTACTTC. Protein product: CASSYLTHSGQETQYF.

The chain links TRBV5-1 to TRBJ1-1, with D hard to call. The germline V gene encodes CDR1 SGHRS and CDR2 YFSETQ. This CDR3 spans 13 amino acids. V lost 8 bases and J 4 bases, leaving 15 bases between the germline ends. The CDR3 is CARTTSKGTEAFF. The CDR3 DNA reads as TGCGCCAGGACGACCTCGAAAGGCACTGAAGCTTTCTTT.

The gene calls are TRBV6-1 and TRBJ2-3; TRBD1 might be the D (5 bases). The V end lost 6 bases, the J end lost 6 bases, and 19 bases lay between the germline ends. Germline assignment: CDR1 MNHNS and CDR2 SASEGT. The CDR3 has 15 amino acids. CDR3 amino acids: CASRAPGNQGDTQYF. The CDR3 nucleotides read TGTGCCAGCAGAGCCCCAGGGAACCAAGGGGATACGCAGTATTTT.

This chain uses TRBV6-5 with TRBJ1-1; D is unresolved. Per germline, CDR1 MNHEY and CDR2 SVGAGI. The germline V and J ends were trimmed by 5 bases and 5 bases, with 12 bases remaining between them. The CDR3 loop spans 13 amino acids. CDR3 bases: TGTGCCAGCAGTAAGAACATAGGTACTGAAGCTTTCTTT. Translating gives CASSKNIGTEAFF.

This chain connects TRBV11-2 to TRBJ1-2; D is unclear. Germline CDR1 is SGHAT and CDR2 is FQNNGV. This CDR3 contains 13 residues. Trimming shortened V by 1 base and J by 7 bases, and 10 bases separated the two germline ends. This chain's CDR3 is CASSLGLPSGYTF. CDR3 bases: TGTGCCAGCAGCTTAGGTTTACCCAGTGGCTACACCTTC.

The J gene is TRBJ2-1, the V gene TRBV13; D tentatively fits TRBD1 or TRBD2 (6 bases each). Deletions cut 5 bases from V and 8 bases from J, with 22 bases between. The CDR3 runs to 16 residues. Germline V gene data show CDR1 as PRHDT and CDR2 as FYEKMQ (reference sequence). CDR3 protein: CASSPTGAPRGDEQFF. In nucleotides, the CDR3 is TGTGCCAGCAGCCCAACGGGGGCGCCGCGGGGCGATGAGCAGTTCTTC.

The V gene is TRBV10-2, the J gene TRBJ2-3; 7 bases fit TRBD1. Germline loops: CDR1 WSHSY, CDR2 SAAADI. V trimming: 3 bases; J trimming: 0 bases; junction bases outside the gene matches: 6. This CDR3 comprises 16 residues. The CDR3 sequence: CASSEQGITSTDTQYF. The CDR3 DNA is TGCGCCAGCAGTGAACAGGGGATCACTAGCACAGATACGCAGTATTTT.

The V call is TRBV6-9, the J call TRBJ2-7, with TRBD1 as a possible D gene (6 bases). V was pared by 5 bases and J by 1 base, with 15 bases between. The length of the CDR3 is 15 residues. CDR1 MNHGY and CDR2 SVAAGI come from the germline V gene. In DNA, the CDR3 is TGTGCCAGCAGTCTCCCTTACAGGGCATCCTACGAGCAGTACTTC. It codes for CASSLPYRASYEQYF.

This chain uses TRBV28 with TRBJ2-1; the match to TRBD2 covers 8 bases. V trimming: 3 bases; J trimming: 5 bases; junction bases outside the gene matches: 9. The length of the CDR3 is 16 residues. Per germline, CDR1 MDHEN and CDR2 SYDVKM. In nucleotides, the CDR3 is TGTGCCAGCAGTTTTTTAGGCGGGAGGAAGAACAATGAGCAGTTCTTC. Residues: CASSFLGGRKNNEQFF.

The chain has TRBV11-2 and TRBJ2-5, with D unclear. The CDR3 is 14 residues long. Germline CDR1 and CDR2: SGHAT and FQNNGV. Trimming shortened V by 5 bases and J by 2 bases, and 12 bases separated the two germline ends. The CDR3 bases are TGTGCCAGCAGCAAAGGACCGAAACAAGAGACCCAGTACTTC. Translation gives CASSKGPKQETQYF.

The CDR3 sequence is CASSLGVGGRVDEQYF. In DNA form, the CDR3 reads TGTGCCAGCAGCTTAGGGGTTGGGGGGAGAGTGGACGAGCAGTACTTC. The chain is built from TRBV11-2 and TRBJ2-7, with a weak D call TRBD2 (6 bases). The CDR3 runs to 16 residues. V gave up 1 base and J gave up 5 bases, with 18 bases separating them. Germline CDR1 and CDR2: SGHAT and FQNNGV.

V gene TRBV12-5 combines with J gene TRBJ2-7; 7 bases fit TRBD2. CDR1 and CDR2 from the germline V gene are LGHNT and FRNRAP. J gave up 6 bases and V 7 bases, and 15 bases lay outside the gene matches. The CDR3 spans 15 residues. CDR3: CASAPEGRGVVEQYF. The CDR3 nucleotides read TGTGCTAGTGCCCCCGAGGGGAGGGGTGTTGTCGAGCAGTACTTC.

This rearrangement joins TRBV19 to TRBJ2-7; 9 bases line up with TRBD2. Germline loops: CDR1 LNHDA, CDR2 SQIVND (reference sequence). The CDR3 length is 18 residues. The ends lost 3 bases at V and 1 base at J; junction bases unmatched: 13. The DNA for the CDR3 is TGTGCCAGTAGTATCCGGGAAAAACGTAGCGGGAGTTCCTACGAGCAGTACTTC. Its translation: CASSIREKRSGSSYEQYF.

V and J are TRBV29-1 and TRBJ1-2, with D perhaps TRBD1 (5 bases). The V gene's germline CDR1 is SQVTM and CDR2 ANQGSEA. This CDR3 contains 14 residues. Trimming pared 3 bases from V and 3 bases from J, leaving 14 bases between. CDR3 loop: CSVERGVRDYGYTF. In DNA form, the CDR3 reads TGCAGCGTTGAGCGGGGGGTTCGTGACTATGGCTACACCTTC.